This T cell receptor (beta chain) was captured by sequencing in a study of tumor and adjacent non-tumor tissue in lung cancer (dated by TCRdb to the late 2010s). Background on the whole study: The cohort included about a dozen adenocarcinoma, a couple of squamous cell carcinoma and 1 small cell lung cancer patients. Among the 15 or so patients, ages ranged from about 31 to 85 years, some ten were men and 5 were women, and disease was TNM stage I to III. Sequencing produced about 120,000,000 productive TCRbeta reads in total, an average of around 4.2 million reads per sample. The study compared bulk TCRbeta repertoires from lung tumor tissue and matched distant non-tumor lung tissue of over 13 lung cancer patients. TCRbeta CDR3 sequencing was performed on roughly 27 paired specimens, with one tumor sample and one normal lung sample collected per patient. What the work shows at the level of the full study, not this receptor alone: Tumor tissue showed significantly greater TCR diversity (inverse Simpson) than normal lung tissue (approximately 430 vs 150, P = 0.0075, Mann-Whitney U test). Because peripheral blood was not sequenced, the blood TCRbeta repertoires of the lung cancer patients in the study went unexamined. The top 100 clones accounted for a significantly larger cumulative portion of the repertoire in normal lung than in tumor tissue. TCR diversity was significantly higher in younger patients, and higher tumor TCR diversity was associated with shorter overall and disease-free survival. Neither the sequencing platform nor unique molecular identifiers are mentioned in the methods. With only around 15 patients in the cohort, the authors noted that larger samples and more detailed clinical data are needed.

The CDR3, from cysteine to phenylalanine, totals 16 residues. Solely the CDR3 DNA is kept, with 48 bases framed from the first base. The germline V gene yields MNHEY for CDR1 and SVGAGI for CDR2. RNA was isolated from bulk, unsorted tissue, and RNA quality was assessed with a NanoDrop ND-1000 and an Agilent 2100. Newly diagnosed lung cancer patients without prior chemotherapy who had been admitted for thoracic surgery in China between August and November 2014 were enrolled as donors. Patients who had received previous radiotherapy or chemotherapy, or who had another concurrent cancer, were excluded from the study. Surgical tissue pieces of 1-2 cm3 were preserved in RNAlater solution and were kept at -80 degrees C until use. Note on this clonotype: Its antigen is unknown. One end of the junction is discordant with germline, which a read error may explain.

The library was generated by multiplex PCR. Sequencing was performed on an Illumina HiSeq 2500. TCRbeta libraries were constructed through three rounds of nested PCR with primers (Table S4) according to protocols modified from ARM-PCR. Before sequencing, PCR products in the 200-500 bp range were cut out of the gel and cleaned up using the QIAquick gel extraction kit. Under the source paper's analysis protocol: Reads were cleaned using Trimmomatic, were merged into complete CDR3 sequences using FLASH, and were assigned to V(D)J germline segments using MiTCR. Clonal diversity was computed as the inverse Simpson's index with VDJtools. In-frame sequences lacking a premature stop codon were counted as productive reads. The public reads were quality trimmed at Q25 with fastp and then assembled into clones with MiXCR by TCRdb, keeping productive beta chains. Rows are combined by CDR3 protein, so each entry shows the most common genes and DNA. The V and J calls were determined by TCRdb, not by the authors. This sample is represented by approximately 86,000 distinct CDR3 sequences; over 60% of them were singletons. Clones ranked in the top ten supply about 9.5% of the sample.

The chain links TRBV6-5 with TRBJ2-7; TRBD2 lines up with 14 middle nucleotides. The sequenced sample consisted of lung tumor tissue. The receptor was derived from a woman in her 40s with non-small cell lung cancer. The CDR3 protein sequence reads: CTSSHLRTSGRYEQYF. The DNA reads as follows: TGTACCAGCAGTCACCTAAGGACTAGCGGGAGGTACGAGCAGTACTTC.